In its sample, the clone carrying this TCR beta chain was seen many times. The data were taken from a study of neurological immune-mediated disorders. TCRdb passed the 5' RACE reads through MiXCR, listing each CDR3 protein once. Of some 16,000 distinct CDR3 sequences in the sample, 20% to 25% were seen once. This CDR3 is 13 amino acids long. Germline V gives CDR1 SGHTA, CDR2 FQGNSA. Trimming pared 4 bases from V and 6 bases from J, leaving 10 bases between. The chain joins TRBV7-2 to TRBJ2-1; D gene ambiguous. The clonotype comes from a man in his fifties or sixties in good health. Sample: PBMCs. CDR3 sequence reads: CASSSLIANEQFF. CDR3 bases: TGTGCCAGCAGCTCTCTAATCGCCAATGAGCAGTTCTTC.